Reported below is one T cell receptor (beta chain). Its antigen remains undetermined. Within one base of it there is no much larger clone, and no base qualities were kept. This entry belongs to a study of radiotherapy plus CTLA-4 blockade in lung cancer (dated by TCRdb to the late 2010s). Some background on the complete study: Among the enrolled patients, about 19% had an objective response, and roughly 30% reached disease control.

V is pared back by 2 bases and J by 3 bases, with 11 bases lying between the germline termini. Its CDR3 holds 15 amino acids, cysteine through phenylalanine. The DNA shown is the 45-base CDR3, in frame from base 1. The germline V gene supplies CDR1 MGHRA and CDR2 YSYEKL. Overall results and qualifications from the work: Increased serum interferon-beta after radiation, together with early dynamic changes in blood T cell clones, were reported to be the strongest predictors of response. TCR clones derived from tumors expanded in peripheral blood after treatment with radiotherapy and ipilimumab.

Libraries were made using the immunoSEQ multiplex PCR assay. Drawn from immuneACCESS, this table holds only the in-frame rearrangements with V and J called that TCRdb kept. Clones are partly lost; checked studies trace under half to an unresolved V gene and leave the rest unexplained. This sample holds around 80,000 clones; around four fifths were observed only once. 0.82% of the sample belongs to the ten largest clones. In this study, focal radiation therapy paired with CTLA-4 blockade (ipilimumab) was tested in patients who had chemo-refractory metastatic non-small-cell lung cancer. Here the sequenced sample was peripheral blood, taken from a patient treated with radiotherapy plus ipilimumab. The receptor's source is a human donor with non-small cell lung cancer who had stable disease on radiotherapy plus ipilimumab. The rearranged segments are TRBV4-1 and TRBJ1-5; the D gene cannot be resolved reliably. The CDR3 here reads CASSQLAGYNQPQHF. The DNA sequence is as follows: TGCGCCAGCAGCCAATTGGCAGGTTACAATCAGCCCCAGCATTTT.